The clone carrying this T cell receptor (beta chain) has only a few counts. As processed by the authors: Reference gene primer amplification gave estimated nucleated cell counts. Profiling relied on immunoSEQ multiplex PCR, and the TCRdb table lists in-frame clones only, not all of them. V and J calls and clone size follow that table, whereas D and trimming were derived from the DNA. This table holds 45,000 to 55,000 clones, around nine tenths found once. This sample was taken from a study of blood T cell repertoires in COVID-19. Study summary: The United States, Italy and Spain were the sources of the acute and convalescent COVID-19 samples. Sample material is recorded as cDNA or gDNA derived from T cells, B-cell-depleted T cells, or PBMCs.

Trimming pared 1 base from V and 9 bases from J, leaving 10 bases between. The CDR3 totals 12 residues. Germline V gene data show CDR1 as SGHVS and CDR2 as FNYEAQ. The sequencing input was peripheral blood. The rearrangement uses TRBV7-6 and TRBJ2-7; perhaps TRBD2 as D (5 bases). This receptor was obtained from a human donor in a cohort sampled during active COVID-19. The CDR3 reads CASSLGESGQYF. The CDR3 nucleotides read TGTGCCAGCAGCTTAGGGGAGTCGGGGCAGTACTTC.